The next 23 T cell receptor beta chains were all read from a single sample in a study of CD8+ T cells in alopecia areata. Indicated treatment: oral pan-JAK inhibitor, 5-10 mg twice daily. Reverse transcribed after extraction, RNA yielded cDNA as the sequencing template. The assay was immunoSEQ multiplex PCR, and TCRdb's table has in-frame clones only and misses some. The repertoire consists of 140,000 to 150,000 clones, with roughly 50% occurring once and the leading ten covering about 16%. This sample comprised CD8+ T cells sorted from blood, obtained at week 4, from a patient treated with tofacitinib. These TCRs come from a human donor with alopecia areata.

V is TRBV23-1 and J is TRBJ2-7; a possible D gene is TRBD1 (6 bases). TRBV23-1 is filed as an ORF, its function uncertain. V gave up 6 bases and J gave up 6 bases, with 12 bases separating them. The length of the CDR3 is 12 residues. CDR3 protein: CASRGAQVEQYF. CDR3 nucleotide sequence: TGCGCCAGCAGGGGGGCGCAGGTCGAGCAGTACTTC.

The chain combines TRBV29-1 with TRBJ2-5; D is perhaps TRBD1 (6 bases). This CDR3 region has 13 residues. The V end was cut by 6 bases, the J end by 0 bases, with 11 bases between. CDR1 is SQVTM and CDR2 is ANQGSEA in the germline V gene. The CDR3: CSVGAWDQETQYF. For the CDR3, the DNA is TGCAGCGTGGGGGCATGGGACCAAGAGACCCAGTACTTC.

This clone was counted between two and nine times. The CDR3 coding sequence is TGTGCCAGCGCCGGGACTCCCAATGAGCAGTTCTTC. Translation gives CASAGTPNEQFF. The chain has TRBV2 and TRBJ2-1; D possibly corresponds to TRBD2 (6 bases). Germline CDR1 and CDR2: SNHLY and FYNNEI. V dropped 8 bases and J dropped 6 bases, with 11 bases sitting between them. The CDR3 covers 12 residues.

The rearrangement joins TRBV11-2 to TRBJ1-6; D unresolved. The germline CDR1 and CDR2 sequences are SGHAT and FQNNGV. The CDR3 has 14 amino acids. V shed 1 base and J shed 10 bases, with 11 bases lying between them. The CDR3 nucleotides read TGTGCCAGCAGCTTAGGCATAGGGTTCTCACCCCTCCACTTT. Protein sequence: CASSLGIGFSPLHF.

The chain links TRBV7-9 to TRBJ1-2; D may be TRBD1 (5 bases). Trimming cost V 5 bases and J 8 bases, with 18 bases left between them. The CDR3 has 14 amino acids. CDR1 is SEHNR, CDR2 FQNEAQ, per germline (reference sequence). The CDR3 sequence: CASSPREGFGGYTF. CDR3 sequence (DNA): TGTGCCAGCAGCCCCAGGGAGGGCTTCGGCGGCTACACCTTC.

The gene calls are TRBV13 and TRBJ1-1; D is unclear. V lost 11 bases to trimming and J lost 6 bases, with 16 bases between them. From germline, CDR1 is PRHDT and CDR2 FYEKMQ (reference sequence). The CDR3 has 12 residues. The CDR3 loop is CASEALGAEAFF. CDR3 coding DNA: TGTGCCTCCGAGGCCCTCGGCGCTGAAGCTTTCTTT.

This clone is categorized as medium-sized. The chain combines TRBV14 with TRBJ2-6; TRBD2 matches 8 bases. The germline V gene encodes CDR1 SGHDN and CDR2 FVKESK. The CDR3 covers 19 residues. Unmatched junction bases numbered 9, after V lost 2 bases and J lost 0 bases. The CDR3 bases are TGTGCCAGCAGCCAATGGCGGGGGGCGCCCCACTCTGGGGCCAACGTCCTGACTTTC. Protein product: CASSQWRGAPHSGANVLTF.

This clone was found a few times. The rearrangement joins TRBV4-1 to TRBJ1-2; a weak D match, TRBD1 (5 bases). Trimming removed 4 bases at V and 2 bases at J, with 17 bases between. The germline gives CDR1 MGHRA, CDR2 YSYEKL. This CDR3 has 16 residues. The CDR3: CASSPQEGQRNYGYTF. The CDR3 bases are TGCGCCAGCAGCCCACAGGAGGGCCAGCGGAACTATGGCTACACCTTC.

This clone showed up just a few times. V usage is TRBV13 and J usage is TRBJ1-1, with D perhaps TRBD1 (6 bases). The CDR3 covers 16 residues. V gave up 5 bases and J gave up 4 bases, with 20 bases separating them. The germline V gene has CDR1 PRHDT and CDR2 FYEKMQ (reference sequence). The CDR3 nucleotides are TGTGCCAGCAGCAAACAAACGACAGGTGTCACCACTGAAGCTTTCTTT. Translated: CASSKQTTGVTTEAFF.

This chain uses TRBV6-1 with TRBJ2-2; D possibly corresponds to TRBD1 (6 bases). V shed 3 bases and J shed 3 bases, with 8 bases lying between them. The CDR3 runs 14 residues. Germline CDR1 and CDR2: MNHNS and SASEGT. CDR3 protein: CASSDHRDTGELFF. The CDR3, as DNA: TGTGCCAGCAGTGACCACAGGGACACCGGGGAGCTGTTTTTT.

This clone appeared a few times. CDR3 nucleotide sequence: TGTGCCAGCAGCCCCCGGGGACCCCGGGGTGAGCAGTTCTTC. Translated: CASSPRGPRGEQFF. V is TRBV7-9 and J is TRBJ2-1; tentatively, D is TRBD1 or TRBD2 (5 bases each). V lost 5 bases and J lost 9, with 17 bases in between. Germline CDR1 SEHNR, CDR2 FQNEAQ (reference sequence). The CDR3 sequence is 14 residues long.

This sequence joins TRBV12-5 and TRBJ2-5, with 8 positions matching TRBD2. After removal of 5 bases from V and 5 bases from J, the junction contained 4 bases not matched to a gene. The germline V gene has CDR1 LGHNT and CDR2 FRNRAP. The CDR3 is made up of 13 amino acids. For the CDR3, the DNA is TGTGCTAGTGGTCCCGGGACTAGGGAGACCCAGTACTTC. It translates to CASGPGTRETQYF.

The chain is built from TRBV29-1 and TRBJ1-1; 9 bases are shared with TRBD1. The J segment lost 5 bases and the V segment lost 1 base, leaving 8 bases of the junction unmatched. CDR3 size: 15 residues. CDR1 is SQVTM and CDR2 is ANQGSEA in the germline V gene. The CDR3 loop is CSVEGTGVGNTEAFF. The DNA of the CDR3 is TGCAGCGTTGAAGGGACAGGGGTGGGGAATACTGAAGCTTTCTTT.

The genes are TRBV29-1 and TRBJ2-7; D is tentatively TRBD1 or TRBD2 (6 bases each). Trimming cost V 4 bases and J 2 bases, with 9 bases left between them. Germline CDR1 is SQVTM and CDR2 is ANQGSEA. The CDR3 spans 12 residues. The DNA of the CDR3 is TGCAGCGTTGGCGGGACACCCTACGAGCAGTACTTC. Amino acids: CSVGGTPYEQYF.

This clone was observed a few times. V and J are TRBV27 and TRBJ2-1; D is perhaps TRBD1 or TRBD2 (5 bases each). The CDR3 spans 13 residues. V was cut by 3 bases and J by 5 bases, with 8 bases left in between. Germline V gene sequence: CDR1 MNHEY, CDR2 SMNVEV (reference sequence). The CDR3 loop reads CASSLGTHNEQFF. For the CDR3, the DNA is TGTGCCAGCAGTTTGGGGACCCACAATGAGCAGTTCTTC.

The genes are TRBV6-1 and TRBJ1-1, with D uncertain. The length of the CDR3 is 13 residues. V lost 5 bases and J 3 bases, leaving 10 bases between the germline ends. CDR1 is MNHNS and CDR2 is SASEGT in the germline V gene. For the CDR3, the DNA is TGTGCCAGCAGTTTCGGGTCTTACACTGAAGCTTTCTTT. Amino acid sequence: CASSFGSYTEAFF.

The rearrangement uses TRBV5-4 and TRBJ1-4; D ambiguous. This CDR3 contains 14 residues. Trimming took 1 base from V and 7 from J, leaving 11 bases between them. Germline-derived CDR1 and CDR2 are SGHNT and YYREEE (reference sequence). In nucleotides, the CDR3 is TGTGCCAGCAGCTTGTGGGGATATGGTGAAAAACTGTTTTTT. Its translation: CASSLWGYGEKLFF. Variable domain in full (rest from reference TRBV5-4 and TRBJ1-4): ETGVTQSPTHLIKTRGQQVTLRCSSQSGHNTVSWYQQALGQGPQFIFQYYREEENGRGNFPPRFSGLQFPNYSSELNVNALELDDSALYLCASSLWGYGEKLFFGSGTQLSVL.

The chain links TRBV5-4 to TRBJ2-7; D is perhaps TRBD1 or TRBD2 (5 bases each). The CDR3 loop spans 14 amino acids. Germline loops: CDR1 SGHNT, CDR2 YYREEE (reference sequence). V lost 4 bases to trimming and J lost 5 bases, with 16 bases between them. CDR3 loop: CASSVRAGIHEQYF. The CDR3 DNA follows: TGTGCCAGCAGCGTGCGGGCAGGGATCCACGAGCAGTACTTC.

The CDR3 DNA is TGTGCCAGCAGCATGTTCCCCCAGGAGGCGAATGAGCAGTTCTTC. Encoded protein: CASSMFPQEANEQFF. This chain joins TRBV5-6 and TRBJ2-1; tentative D call: TRBD2 (5 bases). CDR3 length: 15 amino acids. From germline, CDR1 is SGHDT and CDR2 YYEEEE. Trimming took off 4 bases at V and 7 bases at J, with 18 bases between the two ends.

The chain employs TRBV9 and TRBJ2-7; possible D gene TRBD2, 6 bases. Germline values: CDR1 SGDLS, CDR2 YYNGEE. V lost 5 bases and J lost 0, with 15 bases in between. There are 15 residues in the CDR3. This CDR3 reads CASSKTPGSSYEQYF. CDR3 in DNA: TGTGCCAGCAGTAAAACCCCCGGGAGCTCCTACGAGCAGTACTTC. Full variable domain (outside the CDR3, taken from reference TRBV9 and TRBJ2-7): DSGVTQTPKHLITATGQRVTLRCSPRSGDLSVYWYQQSLDQGLQFLIQYYNGEERAKGNILERFSAQQFPDLHSELNLSSLELGDSALYFCASSKTPGSSYEQYFGPGTRLTVT.

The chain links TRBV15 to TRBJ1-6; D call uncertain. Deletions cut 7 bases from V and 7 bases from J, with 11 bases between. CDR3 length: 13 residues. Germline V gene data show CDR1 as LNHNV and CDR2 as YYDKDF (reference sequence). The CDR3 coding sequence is TGTGCCACCAACGCGGGCGACAATTCACCCCTCCACTTT. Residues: CATNAGDNSPLHF.

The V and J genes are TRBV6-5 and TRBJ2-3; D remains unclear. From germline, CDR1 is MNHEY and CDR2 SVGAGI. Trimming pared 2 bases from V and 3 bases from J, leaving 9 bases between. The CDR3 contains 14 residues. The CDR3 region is CASSYTSFTDTQYF. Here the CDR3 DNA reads TGTGCCAGCAGTTACACCTCCTTTACAGATACGCAGTATTTT.

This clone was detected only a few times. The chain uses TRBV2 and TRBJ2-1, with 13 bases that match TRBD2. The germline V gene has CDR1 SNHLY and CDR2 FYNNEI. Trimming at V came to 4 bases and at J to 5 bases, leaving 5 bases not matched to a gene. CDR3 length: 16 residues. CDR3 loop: CASSGTSGGAHNEQFF. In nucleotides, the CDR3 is TGTGCCAGCAGTGGCACTAGCGGGGGGGCCCACAATGAGCAGTTCTTC.